This T cell receptor beta chain was observed in a study of T cells of healthy individuals (dated by TCRdb to the late 2010s). The germline V gene specifies ENHRY as CDR1 and SYGVKD as CDR2. The CDR3 runs 15 residues from the cysteine to the phenylalanine. Only CDR3 DNA is held: 45 bases, read in frame from base 1. On this clonotype: What antigen it recognizes has not been identified. An end of the junction does not agree with germline; a read error may underlie this.

The library was made by 5' RACE. The reads were generated on an Illumina MiSeq. TCRdb ran its own pipeline on the public reads, namely fastp trimming at Q25 and MiXCR clone calling, and kept in-frame beta chains. Rows with a matching CDR3 protein are joined into one entry that keeps the most common DNA and genes. The sample records about 100,000 distinct CDR3 sequences, 15% to 20% of which are singletons. The ten largest clones add up to approximately 6% of the sample. The receptor chain draws on TRBV10-3 and TRBJ2-1; the D gene is perhaps TRBD1 or TRBD2, each of them matching over 5 bases. This receptor was obtained from a human donor in good health. The CDR3 region has the sequence CASSYREGPLYEQFF. At the DNA level, the sequence is TGTGCCAGCAGTTACCGCGAGGGGCCTCTTTATGAGCAGTTCTTC.